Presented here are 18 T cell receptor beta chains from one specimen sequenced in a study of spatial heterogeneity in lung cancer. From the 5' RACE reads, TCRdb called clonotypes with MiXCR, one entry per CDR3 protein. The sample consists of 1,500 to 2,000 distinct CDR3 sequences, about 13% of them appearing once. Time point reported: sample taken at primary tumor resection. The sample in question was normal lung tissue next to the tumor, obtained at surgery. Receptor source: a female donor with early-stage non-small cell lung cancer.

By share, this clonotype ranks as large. CDR3 amino acids: CSAETGKPFAGQFF. DNA for the CDR3: TGCAGTGCTGAGACAGGGAAGCCTTTTGCTGGGCAGTTCTTC. This chain joins TRBV20-1 and TRBJ2-1; TRBD1 matches at 7 bases. The CDR3 is 14 residues long. The germline V gene encodes CDR1 DFQATT and CDR2 SNEGSKA (reference sequence). Germline trimming cut 5 bases from V and 12 bases from J; bases unmatched to any gene: 16.

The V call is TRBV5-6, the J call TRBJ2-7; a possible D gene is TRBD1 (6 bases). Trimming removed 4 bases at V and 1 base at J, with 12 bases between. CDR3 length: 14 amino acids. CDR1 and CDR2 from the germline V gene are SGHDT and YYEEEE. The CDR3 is CASSPTGISYEQYV. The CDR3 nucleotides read TGTGCCAGCAGCCCCACAGGGATTTCCTACGAGCAGTACGTC.

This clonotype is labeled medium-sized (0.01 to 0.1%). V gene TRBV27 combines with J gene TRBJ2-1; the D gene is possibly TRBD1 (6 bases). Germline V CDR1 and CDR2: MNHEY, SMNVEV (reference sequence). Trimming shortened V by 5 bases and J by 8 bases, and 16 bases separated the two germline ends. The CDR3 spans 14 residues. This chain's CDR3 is CASSPGQWIDEQFF. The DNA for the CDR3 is TGTGCCAGCAGTCCAGGACAGTGGATCGATGAGCAGTTCTTC.

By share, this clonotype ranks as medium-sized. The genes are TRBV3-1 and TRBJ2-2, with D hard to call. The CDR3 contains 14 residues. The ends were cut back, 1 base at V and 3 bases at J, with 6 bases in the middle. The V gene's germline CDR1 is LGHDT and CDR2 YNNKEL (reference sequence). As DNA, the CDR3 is TGTGCCAGCAGCCAAGGACTCCACACCGGGGAGCTGTTTTTT. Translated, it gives CASSQGLHTGELFF.

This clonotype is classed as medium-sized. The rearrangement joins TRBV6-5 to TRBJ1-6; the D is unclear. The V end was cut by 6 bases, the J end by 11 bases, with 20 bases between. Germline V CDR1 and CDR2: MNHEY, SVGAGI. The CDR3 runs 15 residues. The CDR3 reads CASSQIDDALTPLHF. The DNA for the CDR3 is TGTGCCAGCAGCCAAATTGATGATGCATTGACACCCCTCCACTTT.

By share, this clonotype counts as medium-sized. The CDR3, as DNA: TGTGCCAGCTCACCACCTTCGAGTTTCTCCTACAATGAGCAGTTCTTC. Its protein is CASSPPSSFSYNEQFF. This chain uses TRBV18 with TRBJ2-1; D call uncertain. The CDR3 loop spans 16 amino acids. V was trimmed by 0 bases and J by 0 bases, leaving 9 bases between them. CDR1 and CDR2 from the germline V gene are KGHSH and LQKENI.

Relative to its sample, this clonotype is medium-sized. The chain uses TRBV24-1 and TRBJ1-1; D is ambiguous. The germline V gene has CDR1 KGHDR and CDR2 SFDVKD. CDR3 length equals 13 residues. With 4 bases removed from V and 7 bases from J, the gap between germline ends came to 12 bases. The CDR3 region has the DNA TGTGCCACCAGTGACCTACCTTGGGGTGAAGCTTTCTTT. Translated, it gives CATSDLPWGEAFF.

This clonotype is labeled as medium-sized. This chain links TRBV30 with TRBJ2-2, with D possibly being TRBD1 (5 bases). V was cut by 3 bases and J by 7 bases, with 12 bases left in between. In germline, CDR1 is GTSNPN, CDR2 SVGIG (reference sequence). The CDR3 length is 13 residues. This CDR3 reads CAWRGQGIGELFF. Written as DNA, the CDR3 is TGTGCCTGGAGGGGGCAGGGAATCGGGGAGCTGTTTTTT.

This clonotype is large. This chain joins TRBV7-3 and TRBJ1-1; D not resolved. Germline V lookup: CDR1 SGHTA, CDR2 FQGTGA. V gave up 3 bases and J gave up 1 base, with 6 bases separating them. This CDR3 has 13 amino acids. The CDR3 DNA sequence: TGTGCCAGCAGCTTTTCTGGGAACACTGAAGCTTTCTTT. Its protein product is CASSFSGNTEAFF.

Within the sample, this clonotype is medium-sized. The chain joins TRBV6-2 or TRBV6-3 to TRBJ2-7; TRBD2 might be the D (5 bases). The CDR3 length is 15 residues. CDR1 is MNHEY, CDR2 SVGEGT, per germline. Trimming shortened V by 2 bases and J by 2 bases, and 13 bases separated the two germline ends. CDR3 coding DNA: TGTGCCAGCAGTTACGAGGGTTCTGGTGCCTACGAGCAGTACGTC. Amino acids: CASSYEGSGAYEQYV.

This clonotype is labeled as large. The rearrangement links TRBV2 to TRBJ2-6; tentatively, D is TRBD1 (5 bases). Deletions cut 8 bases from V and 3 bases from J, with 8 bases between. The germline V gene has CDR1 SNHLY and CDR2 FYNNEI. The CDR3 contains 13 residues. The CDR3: CASAGYGANVLTF. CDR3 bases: TGTGCCAGCGCAGGGTATGGGGCCAACGTCCTGACTTTC.

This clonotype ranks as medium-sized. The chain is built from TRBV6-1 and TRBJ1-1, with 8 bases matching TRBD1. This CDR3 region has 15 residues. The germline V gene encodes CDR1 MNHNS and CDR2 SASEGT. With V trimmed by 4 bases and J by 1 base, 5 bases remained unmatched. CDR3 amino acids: CASSVTGAKNTEAFF. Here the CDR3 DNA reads TGTGCCAGCAGTGTGACAGGGGCGAAGAACACTGAAGCTTTCTTT.

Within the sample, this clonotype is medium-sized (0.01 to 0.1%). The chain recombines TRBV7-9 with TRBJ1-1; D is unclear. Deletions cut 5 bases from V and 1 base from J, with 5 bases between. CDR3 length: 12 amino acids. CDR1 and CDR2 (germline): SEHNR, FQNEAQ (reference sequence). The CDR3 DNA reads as TGTGCCAGCAGCCTCCAGAACACTGAAGCTTTCTTT. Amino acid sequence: CASSLQNTEAFF.

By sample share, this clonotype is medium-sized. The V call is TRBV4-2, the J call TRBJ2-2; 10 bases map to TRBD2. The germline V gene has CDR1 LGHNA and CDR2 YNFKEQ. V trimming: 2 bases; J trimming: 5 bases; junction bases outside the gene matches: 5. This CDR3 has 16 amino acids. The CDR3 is CASSQLAGVETGELFF. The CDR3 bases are TGTGCCAGCAGCCAACTAGCGGGGGTGGAAACCGGGGAGCTGTTTTTT.

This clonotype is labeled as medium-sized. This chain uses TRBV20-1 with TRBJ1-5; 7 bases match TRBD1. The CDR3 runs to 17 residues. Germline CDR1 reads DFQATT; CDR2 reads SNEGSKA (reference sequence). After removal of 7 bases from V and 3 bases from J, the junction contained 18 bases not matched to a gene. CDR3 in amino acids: CSVPDRSVQAFNQPQHF. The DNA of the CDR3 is TGCAGTGTCCCGGACAGGAGTGTACAAGCTTTCAATCAGCCCCAGCATTTT.

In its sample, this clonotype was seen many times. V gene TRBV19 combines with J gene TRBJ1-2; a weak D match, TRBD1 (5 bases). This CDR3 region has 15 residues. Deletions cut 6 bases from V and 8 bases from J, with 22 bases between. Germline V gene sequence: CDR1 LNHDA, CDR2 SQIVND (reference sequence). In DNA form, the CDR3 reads TGTGCCAGTAGACTCCTATCAGGGAGTTTCGTAGGCTACACCTTC. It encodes CASRLLSGSFVGYTF. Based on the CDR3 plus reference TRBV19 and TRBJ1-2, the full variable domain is DGGITQSPKYLFRKEGQNVTLSCEQNLNHDAMYWYRQDPGQGLRLIYYSQIVNDFQKGDIAEGYSVSREKKESFPLTVTSAQKNPTAFYLCASRLLSGSFVGYTFGSGTRLTVV.

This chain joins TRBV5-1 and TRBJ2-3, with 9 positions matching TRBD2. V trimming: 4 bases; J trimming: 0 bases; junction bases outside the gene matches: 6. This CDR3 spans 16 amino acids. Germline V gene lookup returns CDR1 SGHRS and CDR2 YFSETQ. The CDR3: CASSPSGGTSTDTQYF. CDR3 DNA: TGCGCCAGCAGCCCAAGCGGGGGGACCAGCACAGATACGCAGTATTTT.

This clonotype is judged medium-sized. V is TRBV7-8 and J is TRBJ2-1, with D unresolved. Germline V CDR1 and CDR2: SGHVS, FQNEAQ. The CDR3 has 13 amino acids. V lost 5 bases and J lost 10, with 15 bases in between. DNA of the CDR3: TGTGCCAGCAGCCCGGGCGGAGAAAGGGAGCAGTTCTTC. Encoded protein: CASSPGGEREQFF.